One and the same sample provided the 15 T cell receptor beta chains below, sequenced in a study of blood T cell repertoires in COVID-19. Profiled with immunoSEQ multiplex PCR; TCRdb holds only in-frame clones, not every one. There are about 140,000 clones in the sample; roughly 79% occur only once, and just under 2% lies in the top ten. Material: peripheral blood. The receptors were sampled from a woman in her fifties or sixties with acute or convalescent COVID-19.

The chain joins TRBV6-1 to TRBJ1-2, with D hard to call. Germline loops: CDR1 MNHNS, CDR2 SASEGT. V shed 2 bases and J shed 4 bases, with 11 bases lying between them. The CDR3 extends over 14 amino acids. CDR3 protein: CASSESAGVYGYTF. In DNA, the CDR3 is TGTGCCAGCAGTGAATCTGCAGGCGTCTATGGCTACACCTTC.

V is TRBV28 and J is TRBJ2-1, with TRBD2 matching over 12 bases. V dropped 6 bases and J dropped 9; count of bases not matched to a gene: 9. From germline, CDR1 is MDHEN and CDR2 SYDVKM. This CDR3 is built from 15 residues. The CDR3 sequence is CASRARLAGVSEQFF. The CDR3 DNA reads TGTGCCAGCAGAGCCCGACTAGCGGGAGTGAGTGAGCAGTTCTTC.

This chain joins TRBV18 and TRBJ2-1; D remains ambiguous. The CDR3 runs 15 residues. Germline V CDR1 and CDR2: KGHSH, LQKENI. V dropped 3 bases and J dropped 4 bases, with 13 bases sitting between them. The CDR3 region is CASSPAVSDYNEQFF. DNA of the CDR3: TGTGCCAGCTCACCGGCGGTGAGCGATTACAATGAGCAGTTCTTC.

This clone has more than one count but fewer than ten. The same CDR3 is also encoded by other DNA sequences in this sample. This sequence joins TRBV28 and TRBJ2-3, with 7 nucleotides matching TRBD2. The V gene end was trimmed by 4 bases and the J gene end by 3 bases; junction bases not matched to a gene: 4. CDR1 and CDR2 (germline): MDHEN, SYDVKM. The CDR3 contains 14 residues. The CDR3 is CASSSPGGTDTQYF. In DNA form, the CDR3 reads TGTGCCAGCAGTTCGCCCGGGGGGACAGATACGCAGTATTTT.

The CDR3 DNA is TGTGCCAGCAGTTTGGAGGAGGGCTTTTACAATGAGCAGTTCTTC. Residues: CASSLEEGFYNEQFF. The chain couples TRBV27 to TRBJ2-1; D is perhaps TRBD2 (6 bases). The V and J ends lost 3 bases and 4 bases respectively, with 13 bases between them. Germline V gives CDR1 MNHEY, CDR2 SMNVEV (reference sequence). The CDR3 extends over 15 amino acids.

V is TRBV10-3 and J is TRBJ2-2, with 8 nucleotides matching TRBD2. This CDR3 spans 16 amino acids. Germline CDR1 and CDR2: ENHRY and SYGVKD. The J segment lost 6 bases and the V segment lost 0 bases, leaving 6 bases of the junction unmatched. The CDR3 DNA reads TGTGCCATCAGTGAGTCTGCTAGCGGGCGGGCCGGGGAGCTGTTTTTT. This encodes CAISESASGRAGELFF.

The rearrangement uses TRBV5-1 and TRBJ1-2, with a possible D match to TRBD1 (6 bases). With 9 bases removed from V and 5 bases from J, the gap between germline ends came to 23 bases. Germline values: CDR1 SGHRS, CDR2 YFSETQ. This CDR3 comprises 15 residues. The CDR3 protein is CATAPDRSTAYGYTF. The CDR3 region has the DNA TGCGCCACCGCGCCGGACAGATCGACTGCGTATGGCTACACCTTC.

CDR3 in amino acids: CASSLRTGNNEKLFF. CDR3 DNA: TGTGCCAGCAGCCTCCGGACAGGAAATAATGAAAAACTGTTTTTT. This rearrangement joins TRBV2 to TRBJ1-4, with 7 bases aligning to TRBD1. Germline CDR1 SNHLY, CDR2 FYNNEI. V lost 6 bases, J lost 4 bases, and 8 bases stayed unmatched. The CDR3 extends over 15 amino acids.

The chain couples TRBV30 to TRBJ1-1; D may be TRBD1 (6 bases). The CDR3 extends over 16 amino acids. Germline CDR1 GTSNPN, CDR2 SVGIG (reference sequence). V was cut by 2 bases and J by 5 bases, with 21 bases left in between. The CDR3 DNA reads as TGTGCCTGGAGTTCCCCCAGGGGAGGGCGGCGAACTGAAGCTTTCTTT. Translation: CAWSSPRGGRRTEAFF.

The chain is built from TRBV7-9 and TRBJ2-1; 8 bases align to TRBD2. The CDR3 totals 17 residues. In germline, CDR1 is SEHNR, CDR2 FQNEAQ (reference sequence). V lost 4 bases and J lost 0; bases outside the gene matches: 8. CDR3 amino acids: CASSYPLAEGSYNEQFF. The CDR3 bases are TGTGCCAGCAGCTACCCACTAGCGGAGGGCTCCTACAATGAGCAGTTCTTC.

The rearrangement joins TRBV3-1 (or the pseudogene TRBV3-2) to TRBJ2-1; tentatively, D is TRBD1 (5 bases). V lost 6 bases and J lost 6, with 18 bases in between. Germline V lookup: CDR1 LGHDT, CDR2 YNNKEL (reference sequence). The CDR3 runs to 15 residues. DNA of the CDR3: TGTGCCAGCAGTTTGGATCGGTGGGGCGGCAATGAGCAGTTCTTC. It translates to CASSLDRWGGNEQFF.

This chain uses TRBV19 with TRBJ1-2; no reliable D call. The V gene's germline CDR1 is LNHDA and CDR2 SQIVND (reference sequence). The CDR3 sequence is 13 residues long. V was shortened by 7 bases and J by 7 bases, with 16 bases between the two germline ends. CDR3 sequence (DNA): TGTGCCAGTATGGCCGCGGGAACCGCTGGCTACACCTTC. Residues: CASMAAGTAGYTF. The full variable domain, its missing parts supplied by reference TRBV19 and TRBJ1-2, is DGGITQSPKYLFRKEGQNVTLSCEQNLNHDAMYWYRQDPGQGLRLIYYSQIVNDFQKGDIAEGYSVSREKKESFPLTVTSAQKNPTAFYLCASMAAGTAGYTFGSGTRLTVV.

This clone counts as medium-sized. The V call is TRBV5-6, the J call TRBJ1-3; D perhaps matches TRBD1 (5 bases). The germline CDR1 and CDR2 sequences are SGHDT and YYEEEE. V was cut by 3 bases and J by 2 bases, with 12 bases left in between. The CDR3 runs 15 residues. CDR3 bases: TGTGCCAGCAGCTCAGGGAGGCGGACTGGAAACACCATATATTTT. Translation: CASSSGRRTGNTIYF.

The genes are TRBV28 and TRBJ2-7; 8 nucleotides line up with TRBD1. J lost 6 bases, V lost 4 bases, and 5 bases had no gene match. This CDR3 contains 13 residues. CDR1 MDHEN and CDR2 SYDVKM come from the germline V gene. This CDR3 is CASSSRGRSEQYF. The CDR3 region has the DNA TGTGCCAGCAGTTCCAGGGGGCGGAGCGAGCAGTACTTC.

This chain joins TRBV7-9 and TRBJ2-1; 8 nucleotides align to TRBD1. Losses at the gene ends were 4 bases for V and 9 bases for J; bases not matched to a gene: 5. Germline CDR1 reads SEHNR; CDR2 reads FQNEAQ (reference sequence). The CDR3 totals 13 residues. CDR3 sequence (DNA): TGTGCCAGCAGCTCTTCCGGGACAGGTGAGCAGTTCTTC. Protein sequence: CASSSSGTGEQFF.